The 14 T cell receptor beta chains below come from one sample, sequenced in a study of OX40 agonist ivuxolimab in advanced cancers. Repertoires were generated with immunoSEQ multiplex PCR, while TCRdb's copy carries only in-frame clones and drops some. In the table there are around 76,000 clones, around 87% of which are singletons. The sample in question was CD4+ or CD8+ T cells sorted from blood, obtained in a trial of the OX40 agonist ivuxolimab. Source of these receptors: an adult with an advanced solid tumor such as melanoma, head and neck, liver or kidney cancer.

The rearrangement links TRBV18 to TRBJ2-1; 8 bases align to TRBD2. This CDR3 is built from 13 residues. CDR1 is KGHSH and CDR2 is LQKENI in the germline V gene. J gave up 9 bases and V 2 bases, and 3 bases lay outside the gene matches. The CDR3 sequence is CASSPSGGLEQFF. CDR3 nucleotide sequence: TGTGCCAGCTCACCATCGGGGGGGCTTGAGCAGTTCTTC.

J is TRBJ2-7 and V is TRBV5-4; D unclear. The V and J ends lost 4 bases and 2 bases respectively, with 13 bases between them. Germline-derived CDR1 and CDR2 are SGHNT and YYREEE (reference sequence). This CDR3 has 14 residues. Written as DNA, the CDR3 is TGTGCCAGCAGCGCTCGGTCCACACCCTACGAGCAGTACTTC. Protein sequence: CASSARSTPYEQYF.

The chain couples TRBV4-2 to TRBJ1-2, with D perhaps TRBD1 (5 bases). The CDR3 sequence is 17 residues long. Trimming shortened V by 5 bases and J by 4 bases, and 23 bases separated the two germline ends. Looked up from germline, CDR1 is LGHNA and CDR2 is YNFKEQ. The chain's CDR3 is CASSNQGKGGSTYGYTF. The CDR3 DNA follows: TGTGCCAGCAGCAATCAGGGCAAGGGAGGCTCAACCTATGGCTACACCTTC.

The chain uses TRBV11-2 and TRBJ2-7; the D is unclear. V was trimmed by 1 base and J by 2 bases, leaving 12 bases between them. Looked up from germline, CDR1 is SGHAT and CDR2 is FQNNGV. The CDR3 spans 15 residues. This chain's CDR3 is CASSLGLGRTYEQYF. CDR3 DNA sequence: TGTGCCAGCAGCTTAGGTTTGGGTCGAACCTACGAGCAGTACTTC.

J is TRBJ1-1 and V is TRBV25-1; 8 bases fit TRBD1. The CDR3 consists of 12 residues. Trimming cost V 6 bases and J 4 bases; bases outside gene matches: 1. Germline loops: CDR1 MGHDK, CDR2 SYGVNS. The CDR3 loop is CASSQGATEAFF. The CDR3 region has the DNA TGTGCCAGCAGCCAGGGGGCCACTGAAGCTTTCTTT.

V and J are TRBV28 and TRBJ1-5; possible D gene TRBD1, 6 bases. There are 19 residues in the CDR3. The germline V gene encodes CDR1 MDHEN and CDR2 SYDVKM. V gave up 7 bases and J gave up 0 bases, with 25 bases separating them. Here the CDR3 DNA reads TGTGCCAGCACCTCTGAGAGGACAGCCACCGGCTATAGCAATCAGCCCCAGCATTTT. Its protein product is CASTSERTATGYSNQPQHF. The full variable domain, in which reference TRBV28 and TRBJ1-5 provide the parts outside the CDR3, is DVKVTQSSRYLVKRTGEKVFLECVQDMDHENMFWYRQDPGLGLRLIYFSYDVKMKEKGDIPEGYSVSREKKERFSLILESASTNQTSMYLCASTSERTATGYSNQPQHFGDGTRLSIL.

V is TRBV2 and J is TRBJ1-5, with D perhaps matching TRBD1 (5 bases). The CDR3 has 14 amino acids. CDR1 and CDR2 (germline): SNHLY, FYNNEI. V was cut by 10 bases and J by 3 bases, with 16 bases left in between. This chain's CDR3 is CATSGRLDNQPQHF. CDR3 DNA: TGTGCCACCTCAGGGAGACTAGACAATCAGCCCCAGCATTTT.

The CDR3 coding sequence is TGCGCCAGCAGCCCACAGGTATCCACTGAAGCTTTCTTT. The encoded protein is CASSPQVSTEAFF. The chain employs TRBV5-1 and TRBJ1-1; D is possibly TRBD1 (5 bases). Germline V gene sequence: CDR1 SGHRS, CDR2 YFSETQ. This CDR3 region has 13 residues. Trimming cost V 4 bases and J 4 bases, with 11 bases left between them. Drawing the rest from reference TRBV5-1 and TRBJ1-1, the complete variable domain is KAGVTQTPRYLIKTRGQQVTLSCSPISGHRSVSWYQQTPGQGLQFLFEYFSETQRNKGNFPGRFSGRQFSNSRSEMNVSTLELGDSALYLCASSPQVSTEAFFGQGTRLTVV.

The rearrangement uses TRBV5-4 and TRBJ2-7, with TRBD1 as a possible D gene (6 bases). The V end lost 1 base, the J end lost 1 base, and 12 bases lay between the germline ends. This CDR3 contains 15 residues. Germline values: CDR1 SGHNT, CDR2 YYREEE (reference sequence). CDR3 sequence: CASSLRGRGSYEQYF. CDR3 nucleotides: TGTGCCAGCAGCTTGCGTGGCAGGGGTTCCTACGAGCAGTACTTC.

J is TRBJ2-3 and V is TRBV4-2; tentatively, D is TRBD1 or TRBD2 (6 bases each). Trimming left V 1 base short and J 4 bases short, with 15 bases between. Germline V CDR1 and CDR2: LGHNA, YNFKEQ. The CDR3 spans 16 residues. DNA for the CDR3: TGTGCCAGCAGCCAAGTTCTAGGGGGGATATCAGATACGCAGTATTTT. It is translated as CASSQVLGGISDTQYF.

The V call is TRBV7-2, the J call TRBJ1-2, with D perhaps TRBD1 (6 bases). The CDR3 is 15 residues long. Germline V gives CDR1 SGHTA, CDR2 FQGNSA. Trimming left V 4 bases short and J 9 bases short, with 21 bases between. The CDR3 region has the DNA TGTGCCAGCAGCTCCCCTAAAGAAAGGACAGCCAGCTACACCTTC. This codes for CASSSPKERTASYTF.

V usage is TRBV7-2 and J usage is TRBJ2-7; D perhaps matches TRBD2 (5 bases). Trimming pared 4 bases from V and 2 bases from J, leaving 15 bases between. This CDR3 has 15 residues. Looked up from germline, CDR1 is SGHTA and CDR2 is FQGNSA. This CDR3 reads CASSSSGITAYEQYF. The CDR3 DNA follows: TGTGCCAGCAGCTCCTCCGGGATTACGGCCTACGAGCAGTACTTC.

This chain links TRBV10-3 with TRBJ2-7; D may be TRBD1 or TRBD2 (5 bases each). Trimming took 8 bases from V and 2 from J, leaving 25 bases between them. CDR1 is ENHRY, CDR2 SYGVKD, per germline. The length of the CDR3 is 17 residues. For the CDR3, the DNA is TGTGCCATCTTAGGGACCGGAGATAAGGGACCGGCCTACGAGCAGTACTTC. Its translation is CAILGTGDKGPAYEQYF.

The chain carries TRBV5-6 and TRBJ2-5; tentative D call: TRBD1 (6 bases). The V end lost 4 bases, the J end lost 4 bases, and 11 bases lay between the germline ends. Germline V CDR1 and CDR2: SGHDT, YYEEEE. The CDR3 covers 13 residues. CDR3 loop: CASSRQGRETQYF. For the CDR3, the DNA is TGTGCCAGCAGCCGGCAGGGGCGAGAGACCCAGTACTTC.